The 12 T cell receptor beta chains below all came from one sample that was sequenced in a study of blood T cell repertoires in COVID-19. Clones were sequenced by immunoSEQ multiplex PCR, and TCRdb holds only the in-frame ones, with some missing. The repertoire holds under 150,000 clones, approximately 71% seen once, with 2.2% in the top ten. The sequencing sample was made of peripheral blood. These receptor sequences come from a woman in her sixties or seventies with acute or convalescent COVID-19.

The V and J genes are TRBV15 and TRBJ2-1, with D unresolved. Germline CDR1 reads LNHNV; CDR2 reads YYDKDF (reference sequence). V was cut by 3 bases and J by 0 bases, with 9 bases left in between. CDR3 size: 15 residues. This CDR3 is CATSSEPSSYNEQFF. In DNA form, the CDR3 reads TGTGCCACCAGCAGTGAACCGAGCTCCTACAATGAGCAGTTCTTC.

This clone was detected a few times. This chain links TRBV12-3 or TRBV12-4 with TRBJ1-3, with D perhaps TRBD1 (6 bases). Trimming cost V 10 bases and J 0 bases, with 10 bases left between them. The CDR3 has 13 amino acids. The CDR3 loop reads CATSGVSGNTIYF. Here the CDR3 DNA reads TGTGCCACATCAGGGGTCTCTGGAAACACCATATATTTT.

This chain links TRBV4-2 with TRBJ2-7; D may be TRBD2 (6 bases). The CDR3 is 15 amino acids. Trimming cost V 4 bases and J 4 bases, with 17 bases left between them. Germline V gene sequence: CDR1 LGHNA, CDR2 YNFKEQ. The CDR3 coding sequence is TGTGCCAGCAGCCCCCGTTTAGCGGAGACTTACGAGCAGTACTTC. It is translated as CASSPRLAETYEQYF.

The chain employs TRBV7-3 and TRBJ2-6; D may be TRBD2 (6 bases). V was pared by 4 bases and J by 4 bases, with 20 bases between. The CDR3 is 18 residues long. The germline V gene encodes CDR1 SGHTA and CDR2 FQGTGA. The CDR3 loop reads CASSSPTGTFGGANVLTF. The CDR3, as DNA: TGTGCCAGCAGCTCCCCGACCGGGACTTTTGGCGGGGCCAACGTCCTGACTTTC.

The chain joins TRBV6-2 or TRBV6-3 to TRBJ1-5; D is ambiguous. The CDR3 extends over 13 amino acids. The V gene lost 4 bases and the J gene lost 2 bases, with 6 bases spanning the gap. Germline CDR1 and CDR2: MNHEY and SVGEGT. CDR3 nucleotides: TGTGCCAGCAGTTCTAGTCGCAATCAGCCCCAGCATTTT. Translating gives CASSSSRNQPQHF.

The V call is TRBV7-8, the J call TRBJ1-4; TRBD1 matches 7 bases. With 3 bases clipped from V and 5 bases from J, the junction kept 6 bases outside the gene matches. The CDR3 runs to 15 residues. Germline values: CDR1 SGHVS, CDR2 FQNEAQ. CDR3 residues: CASSFQGRGNEKLFF. DNA for the CDR3: TGTGCCAGCAGCTTCCAGGGCAGGGGGAATGAAAAACTGTTTTTT.

The chain links TRBV5-5 to TRBJ2-1, with TRBD2 matching 11 bases. The CDR3 is made up of 18 amino acids. After removal of 4 bases from V and 0 bases from J, the junction contained 9 bases not matched to a gene. Germline CDR1 reads SGHKS; CDR2 reads YYEKEE (reference sequence). CDR3 coding DNA: TGTGCCAGCAGCCTAACTAGCGGGAGTACCAGCTCCTACAATGAGCAGTTCTTC. Protein: CASSLTSGSTSSYNEQFF.

This clone appeared a few times. J is TRBJ2-7 and V is TRBV9; TRBD1 matches 8 bases. Germline V gives CDR1 SGDLS, CDR2 YYNGEE. With 3 bases clipped from V and 5 bases from J, the junction kept 13 bases outside the gene matches. The CDR3 has 16 residues. CDR3 sequence reads: CASSADPRGQWNEQYF. As DNA, the CDR3 is TGTGCCAGCAGCGCAGACCCCAGGGGGCAGTGGAACGAGCAGTACTTC.

The chain combines TRBV19 with TRBJ1-1; 8 bases are a match to TRBD1. V trimming: 6 bases; J trimming: 6 bases; junction bases outside the gene matches: 9. Germline lookup yields CDR1 LNHDA and CDR2 SQIVND (reference sequence). This CDR3 has 14 amino acids. In DNA, the CDR3 is TGTGCCAGTAGGCCTAACAGGGGGAGGGCTGAAGCTTTCTTT. Translating gives CASRPNRGRAEAFF.

The chain has TRBV3-1 (or the pseudogene TRBV3-2) and TRBJ1-2; 10 positions agree with TRBD1. The CDR3 totals 14 residues. The J segment lost 4 bases and the V segment lost 6 bases, leaving 5 bases of the junction unmatched. Germline V gene lookup returns CDR1 LGHDT and CDR2 YNNKEL (reference sequence). For the CDR3, the DNA is TGTGCCAGCAGTCCCGGGACAGGGGCCTATGGCTACACCTTC. It codes for CASSPGTGAYGYTF.

CDR3 residues: CASSRDMSGYEQYF. The CDR3 coding sequence is TGTGCCAGCAGTCGCGACATGTCTGGGTACGAGCAGTACTTC. The genes are TRBV7-2 and TRBJ2-7; D remains unclear. Between the trimmed V and J ends, which lost 6 bases and 4 bases, there was a span of 16 bases. Per germline, CDR1 SGHTA and CDR2 FQGNSA. The CDR3 loop spans 14 amino acids.

This clone has more than one count but fewer than ten. The chain links TRBV14 to TRBJ1-3; the D gene is possibly TRBD1 (5 bases). This CDR3 comprises 15 residues. Germline values: CDR1 SGHDN, CDR2 FVKESK. V lost 11 bases to trimming and J lost 1 base, with 18 bases between them. DNA for the CDR3: TGTGCCCAGGAAGGGGCGCAGAATTCTGGAAACACCATATATTTT. Its translation is CAQEGAQNSGNTIYF.